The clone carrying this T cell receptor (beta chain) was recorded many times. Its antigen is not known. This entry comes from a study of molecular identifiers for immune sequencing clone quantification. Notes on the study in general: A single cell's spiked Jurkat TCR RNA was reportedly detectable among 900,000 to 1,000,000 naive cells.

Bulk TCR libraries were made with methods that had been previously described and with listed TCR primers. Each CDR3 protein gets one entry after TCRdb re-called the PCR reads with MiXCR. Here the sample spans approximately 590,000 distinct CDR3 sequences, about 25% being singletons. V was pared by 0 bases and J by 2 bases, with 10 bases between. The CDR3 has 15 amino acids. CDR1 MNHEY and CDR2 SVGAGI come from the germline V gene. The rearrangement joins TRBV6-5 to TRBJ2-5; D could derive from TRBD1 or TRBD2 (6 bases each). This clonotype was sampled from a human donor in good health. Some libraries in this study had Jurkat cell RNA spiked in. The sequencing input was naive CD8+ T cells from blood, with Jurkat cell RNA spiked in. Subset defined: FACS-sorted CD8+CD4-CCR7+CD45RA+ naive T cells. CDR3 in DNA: TGTGCCAGCAGTTACTCTACGGGGGCACAAGAGACCCAGTACTTC. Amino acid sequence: CASSYSTGAQETQYF.